The 20 T cell receptor beta chains below come from one sample, sequenced in a study of T cell clonality in common variable immunodeficiency. Study-level results: Common variable immunodeficiency TCR beta sequences reportedly had fewer deletions and N-nucleotide insertions.

The table came from immunoSEQ multiplex PCR; TCRdb's copy has only in-frame clones and leaves some out. The sample has about 35,000 clones, none seen only once. These TCRs are of unknown antigen specificity. Sequencing input: peripheral blood mononuclear cells. These receptors came from a human donor with common variable immunodeficiency.

This clone was recorded a few times. The read ends 3 residues before the CDR3 terminus; that terminus is restored from the germline J gene. The chain combines TRBV2 with TRBJ2-1; 8 positions agree with TRBD2. The V gene's germline CDR1 is SNHLY and CDR2 FYNNEI. J lost 7 bases, V lost 4 bases, and 9 bases had no gene match. The CDR3 covers 15 residues. CDR3 bases read: TGTGCCAGCAGTGGGGGGGGGACTAGGTATAATGAG. Translated: CASSGGGTRYNE. The full CDR3 is CASSGGGTRYNEQFF.

This clone was found a few times. The sequence runs out 3 residues before the end of the CDR3; the remainder is reconstructed from the germline J gene. This chain joins TRBV2 and TRBJ2-7; D is possibly TRBD1 (6 bases). The germline CDR1 and CDR2 sequences are SNHLY and FYNNEI. The V end was cut by 6 bases, the J end by 6 bases, with 15 bases between. The CDR3 extends over 13 amino acids. The CDR3 DNA, read in part, is TGTGCCAGCAGAATCGACAGGTTGGGCGAG. The encoded protein is CASRIDRLGE. From start to end, the CDR3 is CASRIDRLGEQYF.

For this clone: Sequencing ends 3 residues short of the CDR3 end; the germline J gene provides the rest. The chain joins TRBV5-6 to TRBJ1-5; no definite D call. CDR3 length: 13 amino acids. Trimming cost V 4 bases and J 6 bases, with 11 bases left between them. Germline lookup yields CDR1 SGHDT and CDR2 YYEEEE. The CDR3 protein is CASSPGAGQPQHF. The sequenced CDR3 bases are TGTGCCAGCAGCCCAGGCGCAGGTCAGCCC.

As concerns this clone: Germline is not matched at one junction end, which may reflect a read error. The sequenced fragment ends 3 residues before the CDR3 boundary, so the rest is inferred from the germline J gene. The J gene is TRBJ1-5, the V gene TRBV30; TRBD1 might be the D (5 bases). Germline CDR1 reads GTSNPN; CDR2 reads SVGIG (reference sequence). The CDR3 is 15 residues long. The part of the CDR3 DNA that was read is TGTGCCTGGACCCCAGGGAGATATAGCAAGCAGCCC. This gives the protein CAWTPGRYSKQP. In full, the CDR3 is CAWTPGRYSKQPQHF.

Many counts were recorded for this clone. The CDR3 end is not reached by the read, which stops 3 residues before it; the germline J gene fills it in. The chain is built from TRBV18 and TRBJ1-1; maybe TRBD1 (5 bases). The length of the CDR3 is 18 residues. CDR1 is KGHSH and CDR2 is LQKENI in the germline V gene. V was cut by 6 bases and J by 3 bases, with 26 bases left in between. The sequenced CDR3 bases are TGTGCCAGCTCCCACTCTAATTGGGGCCCCAACACAGACACTGAA. It translates to CASSHSNWGPNTDTE. The whole CDR3 sequence reads CASSHSNWGPNTDTEAFF.

Note on this clone: The read stops 3 residues short of the end of the CDR3; the missing end is completed from the germline J gene. The chain couples TRBV7-9 to TRBJ2-7; 10 bases match TRBD2. Losses at the gene ends were 1 base for V and 2 bases for J; bases not matched to a gene: 2. This CDR3 is 15 amino acids long. Germline V gene data show CDR1 as SEHNR and CDR2 as FQNEAQ (reference sequence). The CDR3 loop reads CASSLVTSGAYEQYF. The DNA read from the CDR3 is TGTGCCAGCAGCTTAGTTACTAGCGGGGCCTACGAG.

This clone was counted ten times or more. The sequenced fragment ends 3 residues before the CDR3 boundary, so the rest is inferred from the germline J gene. The J gene is TRBJ1-2, the V gene TRBV7-9; D gene ambiguous. The germline gives CDR1 SEHNR, CDR2 FQNEAQ (reference sequence). The CDR3 contains 15 residues. The V gene lost 0 bases and the J gene lost 2 bases, with 10 bases spanning the gap. The sequenced CDR3 bases are TGTGCCAGCAGCTTAGCGCCGGGCGGGAACTATGGC. It yields the protein CASSLAPGGNYG. The whole CDR3 sequence is CASSLAPGGNYGYTF.

This clone came up many times. From the germline J gene comes the end of the CDR3, since the read stops 3 residues before it. The chain combines TRBV5-1 with TRBJ2-5, with 11 nucleotides matching TRBD1. V dropped 3 bases and J dropped 3; count of bases not matched to a gene: 4. The CDR3 has 15 amino acids. CDR1 and CDR2 (germline): SGHRS, YFSETQ. The sequenced CDR3 bases are TGCGCCAGCAGCTCCGGGACAGGGGGGAAAGAGACC. Protein: CASSSGTGGKET. The entire CDR3 protein is CASSSGTGGKETQYF.

This clone was observed at least ten times. The CDR3 end is not reached by the read, which stops 3 residues before it; the germline J gene fills it in. The rearrangement joins TRBV2 to TRBJ2-7; D assignment may be TRBD1 or TRBD2 (5 bases each). With 8 bases removed from V and 0 bases from J, the gap between germline ends came to 14 bases. The CDR3 loop spans 14 amino acids. Per the germline V gene, CDR1 is SNHLY and CDR2 is FYNNEI. The covered CDR3 bases are TGTGCCAGCGGAGAGACAGAGGGCTCCTACGAG. Amino acids: CASGETEGSYE. The whole CDR3 protein reads CASGETEGSYEQYF. Combining the CDR3 with reference TRBV2 and TRBJ2-7 gives the whole variable domain EPEVTQTPSHQVTQMGQEVILRCVPISNHLYFYWYRQILGQKVEFLVSFYNNEISEKSEIFDDQFSVERPDGSNFTLKIRSTKLEDSAMYFCASGETEGSYEQYFGPGTRLTVT.

This clone was seen more than once but under ten times. The observed sequence ends 3 residues before the CDR3 terminus, with the missing tail filled in from the germline J gene. The chain uses TRBV7-2 and TRBJ2-1; no definite D call. CDR3 length: 17 residues. CDR1 is SGHTA, CDR2 FQGNSA, per germline. Trimming shortened V by 0 bases and J by 2 bases, and 14 bases separated the two germline ends. CDR3 bases read: TGTGCCAGCAGCTTAGCGGTAGGGTCCGAAGCCTACAATGAG. Protein: CASSLAVGSEAYNE. In full, the CDR3 reads CASSLAVGSEAYNEQFF.

There are many counts of this clone. The read ends 3 residues before the CDR3 terminus; that terminus is restored from the germline J gene. The chain recombines TRBV2 with TRBJ1-6; maybe TRBD1 (5 bases). Per the germline V gene, CDR1 is SNHLY and CDR2 is FYNNEI. The CDR3 covers 17 residues. Trimming took 1 base from V and 6 from J, leaving 16 bases between them. CDR3 sequence reads: CASSEVRATKLNSPLHF. CDR3 DNA, as far as it was read: TGTGCCAGCAGTGAAGTCAGGGCTACGAAACTTAATTCACCC.

The covered CDR3 bases are TGTGCCAGAAGCTATCCCTCGGACAGGGTGGGCTATGGC. Protein sequence: CARSYPSDRVGYG. Given in full, the CDR3 is CARSYPSDRVGYGYTF. The V call is TRBV5-3, the J call TRBJ1-2; TRBD1 agrees at 8 bases. The observed sequence ends 3 residues before the CDR3 terminus, with the missing tail filled in from the germline J gene. TRBV5-3 is noted as an ORF with a role that remains uncertain. CDR3 length equals 16 residues. Trimming cost V 3 bases and J 4 bases; bases outside gene matches: 11.

This clone was detected ten times or more. The CDR3 end falls 3 residues outside the read, so it is completed with the germline J gene. The rearrangement joins TRBV12-3 or TRBV12-4 to TRBJ1-6; 8 bases agree with TRBD1. The CDR3 sequence is 14 residues long. Unmatched junction bases numbered 2, after V lost 3 bases and J lost 7 bases. The CDR3 reads CASSFRTGNSPLHF. The CDR3 DNA, read in part, is TGTGCCAGCAGTTTCCGGACAGGGAATTCACCC.

This clone was seen repeatedly, ten times or more. CDR3 region: CASRSGQGAWEKLFF. The CDR3 DNA, read in part, is TGTGCCAGCAGATCCGGACAGGGGGCATGGGAAAAA. The chain recombines TRBV5-5 with TRBJ1-4, with TRBD1 matching over 11 bases. The observed sequence ends 3 residues before the CDR3 terminus, with the missing tail filled in from the germline J gene. Losses at the gene ends were 5 bases for V and 8 bases for J; bases not matched to a gene: 8. The germline CDR1 and CDR2 sequences are SGHKS and YYEKEE (reference sequence). This CDR3 has 15 residues.

This clone was counted ten times or more. The read is 3 residues too short to cover the CDR3 end, so that end is filled in from the germline J gene. The chain is built from TRBV6-2 or TRBV6-3 and TRBJ2-7; TRBD2 agrees at 7 bases. The trim removed 7 bases at V and 2 bases at J, leaving 14 bases unmatched. The CDR3 runs to 16 residues. CDR1 is MNHEY, CDR2 SVGEGT, per germline. This CDR3 is CASTSPGGSGTYEQYF. CDR3 DNA (partial): TGTGCCAGCACCTCACCGGGAGGTAGCGGCACCTACGAG.

To note about this clone: The missing CDR3 end, 3 residues past where the read stops, is filled in from the germline J gene. The gene calls are TRBV30 and TRBJ2-2; D ambiguous. The CDR3 extends over 15 amino acids. V lost 2 bases and J 0 bases, leaving 10 bases between the germline ends. The germline CDR1 and CDR2 sequences are GTSNPN and SVGIG (reference sequence). CDR3 sequence reads: CAWSRGASNTGELFF. The CDR3 bases that were read are TGTGCCTGGAGTCGCGGAGCTTCGAACACCGGGGAG.

Regarding this clone: Coverage ceases 3 residues before the CDR3 finishes, and the germline J gene fills in the end. The genes are TRBV7-8 and TRBJ1-6, with D maybe TRBD1 (6 bases). The germline V gene has CDR1 SGHVS and CDR2 FQNEAQ. V lost 5 bases to trimming and J lost 8 bases, with 16 bases between them. The CDR3 consists of 15 residues. CDR3: CASSINRAGDSPLHF. CDR3 DNA, as far as it was read: TGTGCCAGCAGCATAAACAGGGCCGGGGATTCACCC. The full variable domain, rest sourced from reference TRBV7-8 and TRBJ1-6, is GAGVSQSPRYKVAKRGQDVALRCDPISGHVSLFWYQQALGQGPEFLTYFQNEAQLDKSGLPSDRFFAERPEGSVSTLKIQRTQQEDSAVYLCASSINRAGDSPLHFGNGTRLTVT.

As regards this clone: The DNA ends 3 residues before the CDR3 does, and the rest of the CDR3 is filled in from the germline J gene. The gene calls are TRBV2 and TRBJ1-3; no clear D. V lost 6 bases to trimming and J lost 0 bases, with 9 bases between them. CDR1 and CDR2 from the germline V gene are SNHLY and FYNNEI. The CDR3 totals 14 residues. The CDR3 sequence: CASRRGSSGNTIYF. The DNA read from the CDR3 is TGTGCCAGCAGACGAGGCTCCTCTGGAAACACC.

This clone has ten or more counts. The read terminates 3 residues ahead of where the CDR3 ends, so the germline J gene completes it. The chain recombines TRBV2 with TRBJ1-1; D possibly corresponds to TRBD1 (5 bases). The CDR3 is 13 residues long. From germline, CDR1 is SNHLY and CDR2 FYNNEI. Trimming took off 8 bases at V and 1 base at J, with 11 bases between the two ends. The CDR3: CASSGGRNTEAFF. The sequenced part of the CDR3 DNA is TGTGCCAGCTCCGGGGGGAGGAACACTGAA.

This clone has ten or more counts. The covered CDR3 bases are TGTGCCAGCAGTCCCTCTCAGGGGAATGAG. This sequence encodes CASSPSQGNE. The full CDR3 is CASSPSQGNEQFF. The V and J genes are TRBV2 and TRBJ2-1; tentative D call: TRBD1 (6 bases). The read terminates 3 residues before the CDR3 end, so the remaining end is supplied by the germline J gene. CDR1 and CDR2 from the germline V gene are SNHLY and FYNNEI. The CDR3 consists of 13 residues. Trimming left V 5 bases short and J 7 bases short, with 12 bases between. Full variable domain (outside the CDR3, taken from reference TRBV2 and TRBJ2-1): EPEVTQTPSHQVTQMGQEVILRCVPISNHLYFYWYRQILGQKVEFLVSFYNNEISEKSEIFDDQFSVERPDGSNFTLKIRSTKLEDSAMYFCASSPSQGNEQFFGPGTRLTVL.